These 24 T cell receptor beta chains were all obtained from the same sample, sequenced in a study of neurological immune-mediated disorders. Time point given: longitudinal time-point 2. MiXCR, run by TCRdb on the 5' RACE reads, gives a single entry per CDR3 protein. Of under 100,000 distinct CDR3 sequences detected, around 14% appear once; the ten largest clones hold 5%. Sequenced input: PBMCs. These receptors came from a female donor with HTLV-1-associated myelopathy (HAM/TSP).

This clonotype was seen repeatedly, ten times or more. The V call is TRBV12-3 or TRBV12-4, the J call TRBJ2-6; tentative D call: TRBD1 (5 bases). V lost 5 bases and J lost 2, with 10 bases in between. The CDR3 consists of 15 residues. CDR3 DNA sequence: TGTGCCAGCAGTCAATCAGGGCCTGGGGCCAACGTCCTGACTTTC. Amino acids: CASSQSGPGANVLTF.

This clonotype came up many times. This rearrangement joins TRBV20-1 to TRBJ1-4; D may be TRBD1 (6 bases). Trimming pared 2 bases from V and 5 bases from J, leaving 12 bases between. CDR1 and CDR2 (germline): DFQATT, SNEGSKA (reference sequence). CDR3 size: 14 residues. CDR3 loop: CSARKGQLNEKLFF. The CDR3 region has the DNA TGCAGTGCTAGAAAAGGACAGTTAAATGAAAAACTGTTTTTT.

This clonotype was observed at least ten times. The V call is TRBV6-2 or TRBV6-3, the J call TRBJ2-6, with 10 bases lining up with TRBD1. The CDR3 has 17 residues. In germline, CDR1 is MNHEY, CDR2 SVGEGT. V lost 7 bases and J lost 1; bases outside the gene matches: 7. The CDR3 DNA follows: TGTGCCAGCACCGGGACAGGGGCTTTTTCTGGGGCCAACGTCCTGACTTTC. Its protein product is CASTGTGAFSGANVLTF.

This clonotype was counted ten times or more. The chain joins TRBV7-2 to TRBJ2-6; either TRBD1 or TRBD2 may supply D (5 bases each). The germline V gene encodes CDR1 SGHTA and CDR2 FQGNSA. The CDR3 covers 12 residues. Trimming took off 9 bases at V and 4 bases at J, with 7 bases between the two ends. CDR3 in amino acids: CARRGGANVLTF. CDR3 nucleotide sequence: TGTGCCAGGAGGGGAGGGGCCAACGTCCTGACTTTC.

This clonotype appeared many times. V usage is TRBV10-3 and J usage is TRBJ1-5; D might be TRBD1 (5 bases). Germline CDR1 ENHRY, CDR2 SYGVKD. This CDR3 spans 13 amino acids. Between the trimmed V and J ends, which lost 3 bases and 7 bases, there was a span of 10 bases. CDR3 bases: TGTGCCATCAGTGAACGAGGGGAACAGCCCCAGCATTTT. It specifies CAISERGEQPQHF.

This clonotype has ten or more counts. The CDR3: CATSDPGLSWGTDTQYF. The DNA for the CDR3 is TGTGCCACCAGTGACCCGGGACTGTCGTGGGGAACAGATACGCAGTATTTT. The J gene is TRBJ2-3, the V gene TRBV24-1, with a weak D call TRBD2 (6 bases). Germline V gene sequence: CDR1 KGHDR, CDR2 SFDVKD. The CDR3 totals 17 residues. The V end was cut by 4 bases, the J end by 3 bases, with 19 bases between.

This sequence joins TRBV19 and TRBJ2-4; 10 nucleotides line up with TRBD1. From germline, CDR1 is LNHDA and CDR2 SQIVND (reference sequence). There are 14 residues in the CDR3. The J segment lost 3 bases and the V segment lost 7 bases, leaving 3 bases of the junction unmatched. The CDR3 coding sequence is TGTGCCAGTAAGGACAGGGGGGGCAAAAACATTCAGTACTTC. Its protein product is CASKDRGGKNIQYF.

At least ten counts were recorded for this clonotype. The chain couples TRBV5-1 to TRBJ2-7; 8 bases match TRBD2. Germline-derived CDR1 and CDR2 are SGHRS and YFSETQ. J gave up 2 bases and V 0 bases, and 4 bases lay outside the gene matches. CDR3 size: 15 residues. The CDR3 loop reads CASSLDPAGAYEQYF. The CDR3 bases are TGCGCCAGCAGCTTGGACCCAGCGGGGGCCTACGAGCAGTACTTC.

This clonotype was observed many times. This chain joins TRBV21-1 and TRBJ2-3; the D call in the table, TRBD2, was not verified against the DNA. TRBV21-1 is a pseudogene segment. This CDR3 contains 16 residues. The CDR3 reads CASSSFGRGVHDTQYF. Written as DNA, the CDR3 is TGTGCCAGCAGCAGTTTCGGGCGGGGTGTCCATGATACGCAGTATTTT.

This clonotype has a count of ten or more. The J gene is TRBJ2-7, the V gene TRBV4-2; the match to TRBD2 covers 10 bases. There are 14 residues in the CDR3. Germline loops: CDR1 LGHNA, CDR2 YNFKEQ. V was pared by 6 bases and J by 4 bases, with 6 bases of the junction left unmatched. CDR3 nucleotide sequence: TGTGCCAGCAGAGCGGGGGGGGAACAATACGAGCAGTACTTC. Its protein is CASRAGGEQYEQYF.

Concerning this clonotype itself: A much larger clone differs from this one at a single base, so this may be a read error. The chain uses TRBV14 and TRBJ1-4, with D maybe TRBD1 (5 bases). V lost 3 bases and J 8 bases, leaving 16 bases between the germline ends. Germline V gene data show CDR1 as SGHDN and CDR2 as FVKESK. This CDR3 comprises 15 residues. The CDR3 DNA reads as TGTGCCAGCAGCCATATGGGACGGGTTGGCGAAAAACTGTTTTTT. It codes for CASSHMGRVGEKLFF.

There are many counts of this clonotype. This chain joins TRBV7-2 and TRBJ2-5, with D unresolved. Germline V gene lookup returns CDR1 SGHTA and CDR2 FQGNSA. CDR3 length: 13 amino acids. Trimming removed 1 base at V and 2 bases at J, with 5 bases between. Here the CDR3 DNA reads TGTGCCAGCAGCTTAGTCCAGCAAGAGACCCAGTACTTC. It translates to CASSLVQQETQYF. The full variable domain, in which reference TRBV7-2 and TRBJ2-5 provide the parts outside the CDR3, is GAGVSQSPSNKVTEKGKDVELRCDPISGHTALYWYRQSLGQGLEFLIYFQGNSAPDKSGLPSDRFSAERTGGSVSTLTIQRTQQEDSAVYLCASSLVQQETQYFGPGTRLLVL.

This clonotype was observed many times. Written as DNA, the CDR3 is TGCGCCAGCAGCCAAAACAGGGGGCGCGAGCAGTACTTC. Its protein is CASSQNRGREQYF. This chain joins TRBV4-1 and TRBJ2-7, with 9 bases matching TRBD1. This CDR3 has 13 amino acids. Germline-derived CDR1 and CDR2 are MGHRA and YSYEKL. V was clipped by 2 bases and J by 6 bases; unmatched bases: 2.

In its sample, this clonotype was seen many times. The CDR3 DNA is TGCGCCAGCAGCTCCGTAGATACGCAGTATTTT. The encoded protein is CASSSVDTQYF. The gene calls are TRBV5-1 and TRBJ2-3; no firm D call. Trimming shortened V by 3 bases and J by 5 bases, and 4 bases separated the two germline ends. Germline V gene data show CDR1 as SGHRS and CDR2 as YFSETQ. The CDR3 totals 11 residues.

Ten or more counts support this clonotype. This chain uses TRBV12-3 or TRBV12-4 with TRBJ1-1; no clear D. The CDR3 extends over 12 amino acids. V was shortened by 7 bases and J by 7 bases, with 13 bases between the two germline ends. The CDR3 nucleotides are TGTGCCAGCACCATGAATGCTCTTGAAGCTTTCTTT. This sequence encodes CASTMNALEAFF.

This clonotype has at least ten counts. The chain employs TRBV6-1 and TRBJ2-7; D gene ambiguous. The CDR3 contains 11 residues. Trimming left V 4 bases short and J 2 bases short, with 3 bases between. The germline V gene has CDR1 MNHNS and CDR2 SASEGT. The CDR3 sequence is CASSVTYEQYF. CDR3 in DNA: TGTGCCAGCAGTGTCACCTACGAGCAGTACTTC.

This clonotype was seen at least ten times. This sequence joins TRBV7-9 and TRBJ2-7; TRBD1 or TRBD2 may be the D gene (5 bases each). The CDR3 covers 13 residues. Between the trimmed V and J ends, which lost 5 bases and 7 bases, there was a span of 15 bases. Looked up from germline, CDR1 is SEHNR and CDR2 is FQNEAQ (reference sequence). CDR3 protein: CASSPDRGGEQYF. CDR3 bases: TGTGCCAGCAGCCCAGATCGTGGGGGAGAGCAGTACTTC.

This clonotype came up many times. The chain recombines TRBV20-1 with TRBJ2-7, with D perhaps matching TRBD1 or TRBD2 (5 bases each). CDR1 is DFQATT and CDR2 is SNEGSKA in the germline V gene (reference sequence). The ends were cut back, 1 base at V and 5 bases at J, with 15 bases in the middle. This CDR3 contains 14 residues. The CDR3: CSARVVGVPNEQYF. The CDR3 DNA is TGCAGTGCTAGAGTCGTGGGGGTCCCCAACGAGCAGTACTTC.

This clonotype was observed at least ten times. The chain joins TRBV6-5 to TRBJ2-7; a weak D match, TRBD1 (6 bases). The CDR3 runs to 13 residues. In germline, CDR1 is MNHEY, CDR2 SVGAGI. V shed 6 bases and J shed 2 bases, with 11 bases lying between them. CDR3: CASSRRQAYEQYF. CDR3 in DNA: TGTGCCAGCAGCCGGCGACAGGCCTACGAGCAGTACTTC.

This clonotype was counted at least ten times. The CDR3 here is CASSQEGTGRNTEAFF. DNA for the CDR3: TGCGCCAGCAGCCAGGAGGGGACAGGGAGAAACACTGAAGCTTTCTTT. This chain joins TRBV5-1 and TRBJ1-1; 9 bases line up with TRBD1. V lost 4 bases and J lost 2; bases outside the gene matches: 9. The CDR3 totals 16 residues. CDR1 is SGHRS, CDR2 YFSETQ, per germline.

This clonotype occurred many times. V gene TRBV20-1 combines with J gene TRBJ1-2; perhaps TRBD1 as D (5 bases). The V and J ends lost 2 bases and 4 bases respectively, with 20 bases between them. There are 16 residues in the CDR3. Germline CDR1 DFQATT, CDR2 SNEGSKA (reference sequence). CDR3 loop: CSARSWAGRAFYGYTF. CDR3 nucleotides: TGCAGTGCTAGATCCTGGGCGGGCAGGGCGTTCTATGGCTACACCTTC.

This chain joins TRBV5-6 and TRBJ2-3; D unclear. The V gene lost 4 bases and the J gene lost 7 bases, with 7 bases spanning the gap. Germline CDR1 SGHDT, CDR2 YYEEEE. The CDR3 has 11 residues. The CDR3 is CASSMAHTQYF. The CDR3 DNA is TGTGCCAGCAGCATGGCGCATACGCAGTATTTT. The full variable domain, in which reference TRBV5-6 and TRBJ2-3 provide the parts outside the CDR3, is DAGVTQSPTHLIKTRGQQVTLRCSPKSGHDTVSWYQQALGQGPQFIFQYYEEEERQRGNFPDRFSGHQFPNYSSELNVNALLLGDSALYLCASSMAHTQYFGPGTRLTVL.

The chain is built from TRBV28 and TRBJ2-7; D is possibly TRBD2 (5 bases). The CDR3 spans 16 residues. The ends were cut back, 4 bases at V and 3 bases at J, with 19 bases in the middle. Looked up from germline, CDR1 is MDHEN and CDR2 is SYDVKM. CDR3 sequence: CASSSKRTFPFYEQYF. The CDR3 DNA is TGTGCCAGCAGTTCCAAACGGACTTTTCCCTTCTACGAGCAGTACTTC. The whole variable domain, filled in from reference TRBV28 and TRBJ2-7, reads DVKVTQSSRYLVKRTGEKVFLECVQDMDHENMFWYRQDPGLGLRLIYFSYDVKMKEKGDIPEGYSVSREKKERFSLILESASTNQTSMYLCASSSKRTFPFYEQYFGPGTRLTVT.

This clonotype was seen more than once but under ten times. The chain recombines TRBV18 with TRBJ2-7; 7 nucleotides match TRBD2. The CDR3 extends over 14 amino acids. Per the germline V gene, CDR1 is KGHSH and CDR2 is LQKENI. Trimming at V came to 3 bases and at J to 6 bases, leaving 8 bases not matched to a gene. The CDR3 bases are TGTGCCAGCTCACCGGACACGACGGGGGGCGAGCAGTACTTC. Its protein is CASSPDTTGGEQYF.